The present T cell receptor beta chain was sequenced within a study of T-cell reconstitution after alpha-beta-depleted transplantation in children. General study points: The study traced high day-60 TCRbeta diversity in some patients to surviving recipient T cells and thymic progenitors.

Unique molecular identifiers were incorporated when the TCRbeta library was constructed. Each CDR3 protein gets one entry after TCRdb re-called the PCR reads with MiXCR. Of 280,000 or so distinct CDR3 sequences detected, around 10% appear once; the ten largest clones hold roughly a quarter. The CDR3 covers 14 residues. From germline, CDR1 is MNHEY and CDR2 SVGEGT. The V end lost 0 bases, the J end lost 9 bases, and 14 bases lay between the germline ends. This clonotype was recorded many times. What it recognizes is unknown. The origin of this receptor is a male patient between 2 and 15 years old who had a stem cell transplant for chronic granulomatous disease, so the T cells may come from the graft donor. The sequenced sample was peripheral blood, obtained 180 days after TCRalphabeta/CD19-depleted stem cell transplant. The rearrangement joins TRBV6-2 or TRBV6-3 to TRBJ2-5; maybe TRBD2 (7 bases). CDR3 amino acids: CASSYSAGRGAQYF. The CDR3 nucleotides are TGTGCCAGCAGTTACTCTGCTGGGAGGGGGGCCCAGTACTTC.